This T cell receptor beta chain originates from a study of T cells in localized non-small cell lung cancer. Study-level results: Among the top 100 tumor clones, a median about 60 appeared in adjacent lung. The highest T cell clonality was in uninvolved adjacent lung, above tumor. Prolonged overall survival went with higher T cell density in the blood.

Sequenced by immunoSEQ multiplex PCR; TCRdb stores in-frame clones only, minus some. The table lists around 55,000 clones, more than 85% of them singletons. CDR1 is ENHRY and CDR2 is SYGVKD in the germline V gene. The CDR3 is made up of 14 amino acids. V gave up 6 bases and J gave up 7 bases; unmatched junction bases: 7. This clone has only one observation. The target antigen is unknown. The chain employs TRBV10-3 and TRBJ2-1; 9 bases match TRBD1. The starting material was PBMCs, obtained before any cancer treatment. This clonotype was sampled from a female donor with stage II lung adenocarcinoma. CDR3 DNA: TGTGCCATCAGGGGGGACAGGGAGGGAAATGAGCAGTTCTTC. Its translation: CAIRGDREGNEQFF.